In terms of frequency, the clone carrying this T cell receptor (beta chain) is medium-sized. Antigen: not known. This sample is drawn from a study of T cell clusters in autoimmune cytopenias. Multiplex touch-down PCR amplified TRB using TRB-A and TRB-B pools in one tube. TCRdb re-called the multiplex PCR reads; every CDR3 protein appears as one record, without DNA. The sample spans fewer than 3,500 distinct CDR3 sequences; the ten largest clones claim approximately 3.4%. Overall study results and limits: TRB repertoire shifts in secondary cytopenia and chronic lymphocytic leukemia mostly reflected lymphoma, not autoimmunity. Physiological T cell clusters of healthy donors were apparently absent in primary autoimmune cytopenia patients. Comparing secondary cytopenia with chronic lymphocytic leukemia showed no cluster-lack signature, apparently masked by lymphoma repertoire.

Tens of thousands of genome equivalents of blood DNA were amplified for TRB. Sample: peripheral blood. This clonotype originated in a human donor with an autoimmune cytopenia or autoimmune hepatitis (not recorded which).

CDR3 sequence: CASIRGFGNTIYF. This sequence joins TRBV19 and TRBJ1-3; TCRdb indicates TRBD1, and absent DNA this call remains unverified. CDR3 size: 13 residues. The germline V gene encodes CDR1 LNHDA and CDR2 SQIVND (reference sequence).